This entry lists 5 T cell receptor beta chains sequenced from one sample in a study of CXCR3-negative and CXCR3-positive naive CD8 T cells (dated by TCRdb to about 2019). Data came from a NextSeq 550. The Human TCR Profiling Kit (MiLaboratory) was used to prepare UMI-labeled 5' RACE TRB cDNA libraries. TCRdb reanalyzed the reads, keeping one entry per CDR3 protein sequence and omitting DNA. The sample table gives 65,000 to 90,000 distinct CDR3 sequences. Of the sample, about 0.62% falls within the top ten clones. These receptors are not linked to any known antigen. Points the paper makes about the study in general: Compared with CXCR3-negative naive cells, CXCR3-positive naive cells had TRB CDR3s with higher hydrophobicity (lower Kidera factor 4), lower energy, and higher strength and volume indices.

The source material was naive CXCR3+ CD8+ T cells from blood. What the cell subset or site label conveys for this sample: CD45RO-CCR7+CD27+CD95- naive CD8+ T cells expressing CXCR3 (TNR3+). The receptors here all came from a human donor in good health. Some clones in this sample may be carry-over from other donors' samples.

The chain carries TRBV2 and TRBJ2-7; TCRdb gives TRBD2 as the D gene, but with no DNA this cannot be confirmed. CDR3 length: 14 residues. From germline, CDR1 is SNHLY and CDR2 FYNNEI. The CDR3 reads CASSEITSVYEQYF.

The J gene is TRBJ2-1, the V gene TRBV12-3 or TRBV12-4. This CDR3 comprises 14 residues. The CDR3 loop reads CASSLGLKVHEQFF.

J is TRBJ2-7 and V is TRBV3-1; TCRdb calls TRBD2, which cannot be checked without DNA. The CDR3 length is 16 residues. Germline CDR1 and CDR2: LGHDT and YNNKEL (reference sequence). CDR3 region: CASSPTSGLGVYEQYF.

The rearrangement joins TRBV12-3 or TRBV12-4 to TRBJ1-1. The CDR3 consists of 14 residues. The CDR3 reads CASSARRLNTEAFF.

This chain joins TRBV2 and TRBJ2-7; the D call from TCRdb, TRBD1, cannot be confirmed without DNA. Germline V lookup: CDR1 SNHLY, CDR2 FYNNEI. The CDR3 has 18 residues. The CDR3 loop reads CASSGSKHLGQGQIEQYF.